Presented here are 29 T cell receptor beta chains from one specimen sequenced in a study of control samples from healthy donors and cancer patients. The table came from immunoSEQ multiplex PCR; TCRdb's copy has only in-frame clones and leaves some out. The sample has tens of thousands of clones, more than 70% seen once; the top ten hold around 5.7%. The material sequenced was blood. Receptors originate from a woman aged 45-60 years in good health.

V and J are TRBV20-1 and TRBJ2-1; D gene unclear. Trimming shortened V by 3 bases and J by 0 bases, and 15 bases separated the two germline ends. The CDR3 runs to 16 residues. Germline-derived CDR1 and CDR2 are DFQATT and SNEGSKA (reference sequence). CDR3 loop: CSASGGTFSSYNEQFF. CDR3 bases: TGCAGTGCTAGTGGTGGCACCTTCAGCTCCTACAATGAGCAGTTCTTC.

This chain joins TRBV6-6 and TRBJ2-1, with D possibly being TRBD1 or TRBD2 (6 bases each). This CDR3 spans 13 amino acids. CDR1 and CDR2 (germline): MNHNY, SVGAGI (reference sequence). The V and J ends lost 5 bases and 7 bases respectively, with 12 bases between them. The CDR3 region is CASSDGGRNEQFF. The DNA of the CDR3 is TGTGCCAGCAGTGACGGGGGCAGGAATGAGCAGTTCTTC.

This chain joins TRBV7-9 and TRBJ2-1, with 10 positions matching TRBD2. V shed 9 bases and J 4 bases; nucleotides not matched to a gene: 3. The CDR3 is 13 amino acids. In germline, CDR1 is SEHNR, CDR2 FQNEAQ (reference sequence). The CDR3 DNA reads TGTGCCAGGTCTAGCGGGGGATACAATGAGCAGTTCTTC. Protein product: CARSSGGYNEQFF.

This clone was detected only a few times. The chain has TRBV3-1 (or the pseudogene TRBV3-2) and TRBJ2-2; a possible D gene is TRBD1 (5 bases). CDR3 length: 19 residues. The germline CDR1 and CDR2 sequences are LGHDT and YNNKEL (reference sequence). The ends were cut back, 0 bases at V and 2 bases at J, with 19 bases in the middle. The CDR3 region has the DNA TGTGCCAGCAGCCAAGATCCACGTCTAAGGGGCGCAAACACCGGGGAGCTGTTTTTT. This sequence encodes CASSQDPRLRGANTGELFF.

The rearrangement joins TRBV24-1 to TRBJ2-5, with 7 bases lining up with TRBD2. Germline assignment: CDR1 KGHDR and CDR2 SFDVKD. The V gene end was trimmed by 3 bases and the J gene end by 5 bases; junction bases not matched to a gene: 11. This CDR3 region has 16 residues. For the CDR3, the DNA is TGTGCCACCAGTGATCCGGTAGCGGGTGCGGGGGAGACCCAGTACTTC. It codes for CATSDPVAGAGETQYF.

This clone was recorded once. The chain couples TRBV6-5 to TRBJ1-2, with a weak D call TRBD1 (5 bases). With 8 bases removed from V and 8 bases from J, the gap between germline ends came to 15 bases. Germline lookup yields CDR1 MNHEY and CDR2 SVGAGI. This CDR3 has 12 amino acids. As DNA, the CDR3 is TGTGCCAGCCAGTCTTTGGCAGGGGGCTACACCTTC. The encoded protein is CASQSLAGGYTF.

This clone has a single count. The chain combines TRBV4-1 with TRBJ1-1; D gene ambiguous. CDR1 is MGHRA and CDR2 is YSYEKL in the germline V gene. The CDR3 loop spans 17 amino acids. Trimming pared 0 bases from V and 0 bases from J, leaving 14 bases between. Written as DNA, the CDR3 is TGCGCCAGCAGCCAAGAACGGTGGCGGCGGATGAACACTGAAGCTTTCTTT. Protein product: CASSQERWRRMNTEAFF.

The V gene is TRBV29-1, the J gene TRBJ2-6; D is unclear. Germline-derived CDR1 and CDR2 are SQVTM and ANQGSEA. CDR3 length: 15 amino acids. The V gene lost 4 bases and the J gene lost 0 bases, with 10 bases spanning the gap. CDR3 nucleotide sequence: TGCAGCGTTGGGGGTCTGCTCTCTGGGGCCAACGTCCTGACTTTC. Translated, it gives CSVGGLLSGANVLTF.

This clone was seen a few times. V usage is TRBV6-6 and J usage is TRBJ1-2; no definite D call. The CDR3 runs 13 residues. Germline V gene sequence: CDR1 MNHNY, CDR2 SVGAGI (reference sequence). Deletions cut 2 bases from V and 4 bases from J, with 8 bases between. CDR3 DNA sequence: TGTGCCAGCAGTTACAGTCAGTCCTATGGCTACACCTTC. Amino acid sequence: CASSYSQSYGYTF.

The chain uses TRBV6-1 and TRBJ1-4; D is possibly TRBD1 (6 bases). CDR3 length: 15 residues. Germline V gives CDR1 MNHNS, CDR2 SASEGT. Trimming stripped 1 base from V and 13 bases from J, with 19 bases between. CDR3 nucleotide sequence: TGTGCCAGCAGTGAAGAAAGACAGGAACGGGGGACACTGTTTTTT. Translation: CASSEERQERGTLFF.

With respect to this clone: The junction departs from germline at one end; a sequencing error may be responsible. This chain joins TRBV6-5 and TRBJ1-4; TRBD1 matches 10 bases. Germline-derived CDR1 and CDR2 are MNHEY and SVGAGI. The CDR3 totals 15 residues. The chain's CDR3 is CASSYGTGANEKLFF. Here the CDR3 DNA reads TGTGCCAGCAGTTACGGGACAGGGGCTAATGAAAAATTGTTTTTT.

This clone was seen a single time. The chain joins TRBV4-2 to TRBJ1-1, with a weak D call TRBD1 (5 bases). Looked up from germline, CDR1 is LGHNA and CDR2 is YNFKEQ. The CDR3 has 14 residues. The ends were cut back, 0 bases at V and 5 bases at J, with 10 bases in the middle. DNA of the CDR3: TGTGCCAGCAGCCAAGATGGGACGGGAACTGAAGCTTTCTTT. As protein: CASSQDGTGTEAFF.

This chain links TRBV6-6 with TRBJ1-4; D is undetermined. CDR3 length: 11 amino acids. The germline CDR1 and CDR2 sequences are MNHNY and SVGAGI (reference sequence). Trimming removed 2 bases from V and 8 bases from J, with 3 bases in between. The CDR3 bases are TGTGCCAGCAGTTACAAGGAAAAACTGTTTTTT. Translating it yields CASSYKEKLFF.

The chain recombines TRBV5-8 with TRBJ1-3; tentative D call: TRBD1 (5 bases). CDR1 is SGHTS, CDR2 YDEGEE, per germline. Trimming took off 4 bases at V and 4 bases at J, with 12 bases between the two ends. The CDR3 is 14 residues long. The CDR3 sequence: CASSPRGTGNTIYF. CDR3 coding DNA: TGTGCCAGCAGCCCGAGAGGGACGGGAAACACCATATATTTT.

The V call is TRBV7-2, the J call TRBJ2-3; D gene unclear. Trimming stripped 3 bases from V and 5 bases from J, with 18 bases between. The CDR3 extends over 16 amino acids. Per the germline V gene, CDR1 is SGHTA and CDR2 is FQGNSA. CDR3 coding DNA: TGTGCCAGCAGCTTGGAGCGTTCGGTGATAATAGATACGCAGTATTTT. It codes for CASSLERSVIIDTQYF.

This sequence joins TRBV30 and TRBJ2-2; unclear D gene. Germline V lookup: CDR1 GTSNPN, CDR2 SVGIG (reference sequence). V gave up 0 bases and J gave up 5 bases, with 4 bases separating them. The CDR3 contains 12 residues. CDR3 loop: CAWSVRTGELFF. As DNA, the CDR3 is TGTGCCTGGAGTGTTAGGACCGGGGAGCTGTTTTTT.

The chain joins TRBV4-1 to TRBJ2-1; possible D gene TRBD1, 6 bases. CDR1 MGHRA and CDR2 YSYEKL come from the germline V gene. The CDR3 length is 15 residues. The V gene lost 3 bases and the J gene lost 10 bases, with 19 bases spanning the gap. Written as DNA, the CDR3 is TGCGCCAGCAGCCAGTCGTCAATACAGGGCTGGGAGCAGTTCTTC. It specifies CASSQSSIQGWEQFF.

This chain links TRBV7-9 with TRBJ1-2; D remains unclear. V lost 5 bases, J lost 8 bases, and 21 bases lay in between. Germline values: CDR1 SEHNR, CDR2 FQNEAQ (reference sequence). CDR3 length: 15 residues. CDR3 sequence: CASSDPQTGPWGYTF. The CDR3 nucleotides read TGTGCCAGCAGCGACCCTCAGACGGGCCCCTGGGGCTACACCTTC.

The genes are TRBV14 and TRBJ2-1; D gene uncertain. The CDR3 is made up of 11 amino acids. Germline lookup yields CDR1 SGHDN and CDR2 FVKESK. The V gene lost 1 base and the J gene lost 12 bases, with 7 bases spanning the gap. The CDR3 sequence is CASSQAVRQFF. DNA for the CDR3: TGTGCCAGCAGCCAAGCCGTAAGGCAGTTCTTC.

The rearrangement joins TRBV5-4 to TRBJ1-4; tentatively, D is TRBD1 (6 bases). The V and J ends lost 0 bases and 6 bases respectively, with 12 bases between them. From germline, CDR1 is SGHNT and CDR2 YYREEE (reference sequence). The CDR3 length is 15 residues. The CDR3 is CASSLGKQGDEKLFF. CDR3 nucleotides: TGTGCCAGCAGCTTGGGGAAACAGGGCGATGAAAAACTGTTTTTT.

The V gene is TRBV19, the J gene TRBJ1-2, with D maybe TRBD1 (5 bases). CDR3 size: 15 residues. V shed 4 bases and J shed 6 bases, with 18 bases lying between them. Germline-derived CDR1 and CDR2 are LNHDA and SQIVND (reference sequence). The CDR3 DNA is TGTGCCAGTAGTAACCCGGGGCAGACGATTCATGGCTACACCTTC. This sequence encodes CASSNPGQTIHGYTF.

V and J are TRBV7-8 and TRBJ2-7, with 14 bases matching TRBD2. The CDR3 consists of 16 residues. The germline V gene encodes CDR1 SGHVS and CDR2 FQNEAQ. The junction had 5 bases not matched to a gene; V was cut back by 3 bases and J by 4 bases. The CDR3 DNA is TGTGCCAGCAGCTTCCCCCGGACTAGCGGGGGGTACGAGCAGTACTTC. Its translation: CASSFPRTSGGYEQYF.

This clone was counted a few times. V gene TRBV9 combines with J gene TRBJ1-3; perhaps TRBD1 as D (6 bases). From germline, CDR1 is SGDLS and CDR2 YYNGEE. The CDR3 loop spans 14 amino acids. V was cut by 3 bases and J by 5 bases, with 12 bases left in between. The CDR3 reads CASSGGRGRNTIYF. CDR3 DNA: TGTGCCAGCAGCGGCGGCAGGGGAAGAAACACCATATATTTT.

This clone was counted once. The genes are TRBV19 and TRBJ2-1; 15 bases are shared with TRBD2. CDR3 length: 20 residues. Germline CDR1 and CDR2: LNHDA and SQIVND (reference sequence). V lost 5 bases, J lost 5 bases, and 16 bases stayed unmatched. The CDR3 spells CASSHIVLRTSGGANNEQFF. The CDR3 DNA follows: TGTGCCAGTAGTCACATTGTACTCAGGACTAGCGGGGGGGCTAACAATGAGCAGTTCTTC.

The rearrangement uses TRBV6-6 and TRBJ1-1; D remains ambiguous. Germline V lookup: CDR1 MNHNY, CDR2 SVGAGI (reference sequence). Trimming shortened V by 10 bases and J by 1 base, and 16 bases separated the two germline ends. The CDR3 covers 14 residues. CDR3 loop: CAIMRLARNTEAFF. The CDR3, as DNA: TGTGCCATCATGAGACTGGCCCGGAACACTGAAGCTTTCTTT.

This clone was seen only once. This rearrangement joins TRBV11-3 to TRBJ2-2; TRBD1 agrees at 7 bases. Germline CDR1 reads SGHNT; CDR2 reads YENEEA. Trimming cost V 4 bases and J 0 bases; bases outside gene matches: 5. The CDR3 loop spans 16 amino acids. CDR3 amino acids: CASSSGDSPNTGELFF. The CDR3 coding sequence is TGTGCCAGCAGCTCCGGGGACAGTCCGAACACCGGGGAGCTGTTTTTT.

The rearrangement joins TRBV28 to TRBJ1-4; 8 bases match TRBD1. Germline V gene lookup returns CDR1 MDHEN and CDR2 SYDVKM. The CDR3 runs 15 residues. V dropped 5 bases and J dropped 8; count of bases not matched to a gene: 10. The CDR3, as DNA: TGTGCCAGCAGTAAAGAGACAGGGGATTTAGAAAAACTGTTTTTT. Translated, it gives CASSKETGDLEKLFF.

V and J are TRBV3-1 (or the pseudogene TRBV3-2) and TRBJ1-6; D is undetermined. Germline CDR1 and CDR2: LGHDT and YNNKEL (reference sequence). Trimming took off 5 bases at V and 7 bases at J, with 12 bases between the two ends. The CDR3 runs to 14 residues. CDR3 nucleotide sequence: TGTGCCAGCAGCGAGCGAGTTGGAAATTCACCCCTCCACTTT. Protein: CASSERVGNSPLHF.

As DNA, the CDR3 is TGTGCCAGCAGCCCGGGACAGTATTCCTACGAGCAGTACTTC. Translating gives CASSPGQYSYEQYF. The chain combines TRBV3-1 (or the pseudogene TRBV3-2) with TRBJ2-7, with 7 nucleotides matching TRBD1. After removal of 4 bases from V and 1 base from J, the junction contained 4 bases not matched to a gene. The CDR3 spans 14 residues. Germline assignment: CDR1 LGHDT and CDR2 YNNKEL (reference sequence).